These 25 T cell receptor beta chains were sequenced from one sample in a study of cytomegalovirus exposure and HLA in healthy donors. The PCR had 60 Vbeta and 13 Jbeta primers. Libraries were prepared by immunoSEQ multiplex PCR; TCRdb keeps only in-frame clonotypes and omits some of them. The sample table includes 100,000 to 150,000 clones. Sequenced input: PBMCs. Source of these receptors: a man between 18 and 29 years old in good health and CMV-seronegative.

The chain employs TRBV6-1 and TRBJ2-3; TRBD1 aligns across 7 bases. Trimming removed 9 bases from V and 0 bases from J; junction bases left unmatched: 3. The CDR3 runs 13 residues. Germline lookup yields CDR1 MNHNS and CDR2 SASEGT. CDR3 DNA: TGTGCCAGTGGGGACAGTAGCACAGATACGCAGTATTTT. Protein product: CASGDSSTDTQYF.

The chain recombines TRBV19 with TRBJ1-5; no clear D. The ends were cut back, 1 base at V and 0 bases at J, with 10 bases in the middle. Germline CDR1 is LNHDA and CDR2 is SQIVND (reference sequence). The CDR3 totals 16 residues. The CDR3 loop reads CASSIAGRGSNQPQHF. CDR3 nucleotides: TGTGCCAGTAGTATAGCCGGGAGAGGTAGCAATCAGCCCCAGCATTTT.

The gene calls are TRBV19 and TRBJ1-3; the D gene is possibly TRBD1 (6 bases). V lost 5 bases, J lost 0 bases, and 11 bases lay in between. The CDR3 is 15 amino acids. Germline V CDR1 and CDR2: LNHDA, SQIVND (reference sequence). Written as DNA, the CDR3 is TGTGCCAGTAGTCCTGAGGACAGCTCTGGAAACACCATATATTTT. It is translated as CASSPEDSSGNTIYF. Based on the CDR3 plus reference TRBV19 and TRBJ1-3, the full variable domain is DGGITQSPKYLFRKEGQNVTLSCEQNLNHDAMYWYRQDPGQGLRLIYYSQIVNDFQKGDIAEGYSVSREKKESFPLTVTSAQKNPTAFYLCASSPEDSSGNTIYFGEGSWLTVV.

This chain links TRBV15 with TRBJ2-5; 8 bases match TRBD2. The J call may be wrong; the DNA end is better matched by TRBJ2-7. Germline loops: CDR1 LNHNV, CDR2 YYDKDF (reference sequence). The CDR3 is made up of 16 amino acids. CDR3 sequence (DNA): TGTGCCACCAGCAGAGGGGTAGCGGGGCCCACAGGCGAGCAGTACTTC. This encodes CATSRGVAGPTGEQYF.

The chain employs TRBV5-1 and TRBJ2-5, with D possibly matching TRBD1 (6 bases). V gave up 0 bases and J gave up 2 bases, with 11 bases separating them. The CDR3 runs to 15 residues. Germline V gene data show CDR1 as SGHRS and CDR2 as YFSETQ. CDR3 in amino acids: CASSLGLRGQETQYF. In nucleotides, the CDR3 is TGCGCCAGCAGCTTGGGACTTAGGGGGCAAGAGACCCAGTACTTC.

The V call is TRBV9, the J call TRBJ1-4, with TRBD1 identical over 11 bases. Germline CDR1 reads SGDLS; CDR2 reads YYNGEE. The CDR3 contains 17 residues. V dropped 2 bases and J dropped 3; count of bases not matched to a gene: 6. The CDR3 loop reads CASSVGQGAPANEKLFF. The CDR3 DNA is TGTGCCAGCAGCGTCGGACAGGGGGCCCCAGCTAATGAAAAACTGTTTTTT.

The J gene is TRBJ1-2, the V gene TRBV5-1, with a weak D call TRBD1 (6 bases). Trimming pared 4 bases from V and 6 bases from J, leaving 13 bases between. Looked up from germline, CDR1 is SGHRS and CDR2 is YFSETQ. CDR3 size: 13 residues. The CDR3 coding sequence is TGCGCCAGCAGCCAATCTTACAGGGATGGCTACACCTTC. It codes for CASSQSYRDGYTF.

V usage is TRBV5-6 and J usage is TRBJ2-5, with D unclear. CDR1 and CDR2 from the germline V gene are SGHDT and YYEEEE. The V gene lost 0 bases and the J gene lost 3 bases, with 6 bases spanning the gap. The CDR3 runs 13 residues. CDR3 protein: CASSLALEETQYF. The CDR3 DNA sequence: TGTGCCAGCAGCTTGGCCCTAGAAGAGACCCAGTACTTC.

The chain has TRBV5-8 and TRBJ1-4; D might be TRBD1 (6 bases). With 5 bases removed from V and 7 bases from J, the gap between germline ends came to 24 bases. This CDR3 spans 17 amino acids. The germline V gene encodes CDR1 SGHTS and CDR2 YDEGEE. CDR3 protein: CASSGSQARGLIEKLFF. The CDR3, as DNA: TGTGCCAGCAGTGGCTCACAAGCGCGGGGGCTGATTGAAAAACTGTTTTTT.

This chain's CDR3 is CASSMTVRDTEAFF. CDR3 in DNA: TGTGCCAGCAGCATGACAGTAAGGGACACTGAAGCTTTCTTT. This sequence joins TRBV6-5 and TRBJ1-1; possibly TRBD1 for D (5 bases). Trimming stripped 6 bases from V and 3 bases from J, with 14 bases between. CDR3 length: 14 amino acids. Germline V CDR1 and CDR2: MNHEY, SVGAGI.

The chain links TRBV7-6 to TRBJ2-1; no clear D gene. The CDR3 is 19 residues long. Trimming took off 1 base at V and 0 bases at J, with 19 bases between the two ends. CDR1 and CDR2 from the germline V gene are SGHVS and FNYEAQ. The CDR3: CASSLVTHLTRSSYNEQFF. DNA of the CDR3: TGTGCCAGCAGCTTAGTAACCCACCTCACGCGAAGCTCCTACAATGAGCAGTTCTTC. Full variable domain (rest looked up from reference TRBV7-6 and TRBJ2-1): GAGVSQSPRYKVTKRGQDVALRCDPISGHVSLYWYRQALGQGPEFLTYFNYEAQQDKSGLPNDRFSAERPEGSISTLTIQRTEQRDSAMYRCASSLVTHLTRSSYNEQFFGPGTRLTVL.

This sequence joins TRBV7-2 and TRBJ2-3; 8 nucleotides line up with TRBD1. The CDR3 extends over 14 amino acids. CDR1 SGHTA and CDR2 FQGNSA come from the germline V gene. Germline trimming cut 5 bases from V and 3 bases from J; bases unmatched to any gene: 4. The CDR3 spells CASSQGAGTDTQYF. CDR3 sequence (DNA): TGTGCCAGCAGCCAGGGGGCAGGAACAGATACGCAGTATTTT. The whole variable domain, filled in from reference TRBV7-2 and TRBJ2-3, reads GAGVSQSPSNKVTEKGKDVELRCDPISGHTALYWYRQSLGQGLEFLIYFQGNSAPDKSGLPSDRFSAERTGGSVSTLTIQRTQQEDSAVYLCASSQGAGTDTQYFGPGTRLTVL.

The chain links TRBV6-5 to TRBJ2-7; 7 bases line up with TRBD1. Germline CDR1 MNHEY, CDR2 SVGAGI. Trimming cost V 6 bases and J 3 bases; bases outside gene matches: 5. The CDR3 has 13 amino acids. In nucleotides, the CDR3 is TGTGCCAGCAGGGGGACAGCCGTCTACGAGCAGTACTTC. Its protein product is CASRGTAVYEQYF.

The chain employs TRBV6-6 and TRBJ2-2, with TRBD2 as a possible D gene (5 bases). Trimming shortened V by 7 bases and J by 6 bases, and 12 bases separated the two germline ends. CDR1 is MNHNY and CDR2 is SVGAGI in the germline V gene (reference sequence). This CDR3 region has 13 residues. CDR3: CASTGLSPGELFF. In DNA, the CDR3 is TGTGCCAGCACCGGACTGAGTCCCGGGGAGCTGTTTTTT.

The V gene is TRBV2, the J gene TRBJ1-4; D is undetermined. The length of the CDR3 is 15 residues. Trimming cost V 7 bases and J 0 bases, with 12 bases left between them. Germline CDR1 is SNHLY and CDR2 is FYNNEI. The CDR3 DNA reads TGTGCCAGCACCGAGGGTCTTGCAACTAATGAAAAACTGTTTTTT. Residues: CASTEGLATNEKLFF.

V is TRBV18 and J is TRBJ2-5; perhaps TRBD1 as D (6 bases). CDR1 and CDR2 from the germline V gene are KGHSH and LQKENI. The CDR3 totals 14 residues. Trimming left V 3 bases short and J 3 bases short, with 11 bases between. The CDR3 region is CASSPTWTEETQYF. In nucleotides, the CDR3 is TGTGCCAGCTCACCGACTTGGACAGAAGAGACCCAGTACTTC. Full variable domain (outside the CDR3, taken from reference TRBV18 and TRBJ2-5): NAGVMQNPRHLVRRRGQEARLRCSPMKGHSHVYWYRQLPEEGLKFMVYLQKENIIDESGMPKERFSAEFPKEGPSILRIQQVVRGDSAAYFCASSPTWTEETQYFGPGTRLLVL.

The rearrangement links TRBV7-8 to TRBJ2-1, with 9 positions matching TRBD2. V shed 5 bases, J shed 7 bases, and the junction held 9 bases outside the gene matches. The germline V gene has CDR1 SGHVS and CDR2 FQNEAQ. This CDR3 contains 15 residues. The CDR3 protein is CASSPLAGEVNEQFF. CDR3 in DNA: TGTGCCAGCAGCCCGTTAGCGGGAGAGGTTAATGAGCAGTTCTTC.

The rearrangement joins TRBV18 to TRBJ2-7, with D possibly being TRBD1 (6 bases). V shed 3 bases and J shed 0 bases, with 12 bases lying between them. This CDR3 comprises 15 residues. Germline V gives CDR1 KGHSH, CDR2 LQKENI. As DNA, the CDR3 is TGTGCCAGCTCACCTTTCGGGGACAACTCCTACGAGCAGTACTTC. It translates to CASSPFGDNSYEQYF.

The CDR3 reads CASSPNLRDTEQFF. In DNA form, the CDR3 reads TGTGCCAGCAGTCCAAACCTCAGGGACACTGAGCAGTTCTTC. The chain combines TRBV7-9 with TRBJ2-1, with D possibly matching TRBD1 (6 bases). Germline lookup yields CDR1 SEHNR and CDR2 FQNEAQ (reference sequence). Trimming cost V 6 bases and J 9 bases, with 18 bases left between them. The CDR3 is 14 amino acids.

The chain combines TRBV19 with TRBJ1-5, with D possibly matching TRBD1 (5 bases). V was pared by 9 bases and J by 3 bases, with 12 bases between. Germline loops: CDR1 LNHDA, CDR2 SQIVND (reference sequence). This CDR3 comprises 13 residues. CDR3 sequence: CASSGTDNQPQHF. The CDR3 DNA sequence: TGTGCCAGCAGCGGGACGGACAATCAGCCCCAGCATTTT.

The chain links TRBV7-9 to TRBJ2-1; possible D gene TRBD1, 6 bases. The CDR3 covers 13 residues. The V gene lost 5 bases and the J gene lost 6 bases, with 11 bases spanning the gap. CDR1 is SEHNR, CDR2 FQNEAQ, per germline (reference sequence). CDR3 protein: CASSPGGLNEQFF. CDR3 coding DNA: TGTGCCAGCAGCCCTGGGGGCCTCAATGAGCAGTTCTTC.

The chain couples TRBV7-9 to TRBJ1-2; D is perhaps TRBD1 (6 bases). V lost 8 bases and J 3 bases, leaving 10 bases between the germline ends. CDR1 is SEHNR, CDR2 FQNEAQ, per germline (reference sequence). The CDR3 spans 12 residues. The CDR3 region is CASQGGDYGYTF. The CDR3 DNA sequence: TGTGCCAGCCAAGGGGGGGACTATGGCTACACCTTC.

This sequence joins TRBV11-2 and TRBJ1-1; a possible D gene is TRBD1 (5 bases). The CDR3 totals 13 residues. Germline-derived CDR1 and CDR2 are SGHAT and FQNNGV. The V and J ends lost 0 bases and 3 bases respectively, with 5 bases between them. The CDR3 coding sequence is TGTGCCAGCAGCTTAGACAGGGACACTGAAGCTTTCTTT. The encoded protein is CASSLDRDTEAFF. The full variable domain, with the rest looked up from reference TRBV11-2 and TRBJ1-1, is EAGVAQSPRYKIIEKRQSVAFWCNPISGHATLYWYQQILGQGPKLLIQFQNNGVVDDSQLPKDRFSAERLKGVDSTLKIQPAKLEDSAVYLCASSLDRDTEAFFGQGTRLTVV.

The J gene is TRBJ1-2, the V gene TRBV6-5; the D gene is possibly TRBD1 (5 bases). Germline values: CDR1 MNHEY, CDR2 SVGAGI. CDR3 size: 16 residues. V lost 0 bases to trimming and J lost 4 bases, with 15 bases between them. CDR3 sequence: CASSYSMAGLGYGYTF. The CDR3 coding sequence is TGTGCCAGCAGTTACTCGATGGCAGGGTTGGGCTATGGCTACACCTTC.

Concerning this clone itself: This sample includes further DNA sequences coding for the same CDR3. The CDR3, as DNA: TGCGCCAGCAGCTTGGACAGAGACTATGGCTACACCTTC. Amino acids: CASSLDRDYGYTF. This chain joins TRBV5-1 and TRBJ1-2; D call uncertain. In germline, CDR1 is SGHRS, CDR2 YFSETQ. Between the trimmed V and J ends, which lost 0 bases and 3 bases, there was a span of 6 bases. The CDR3 loop spans 13 amino acids.